This is a list of T cell receptor beta chains from one sample in a study of vaccination and CD4 T cells after COVID-19. TCRdb fed the PCR reads into MiXCR, producing one record per CDR3 protein. The sample yields 22,000 or so distinct CDR3 sequences, 50% to 65% seen once. Antigens of these TCRs are unknown. The sequencing sample was made of CD4+ T cells from blood, cultured in vitro. These receptors all come from a human donor who had recovered from COVID-19. Both conserved end residues are part of each CDR3. The D gene is left open where the match is weak. Size is stated for part of the rows, as once, few or many counts, or as a class when the clone is expanded.

clone_size: few
cdr3_length: 13
j_call: TRBJ1-6
d_call: .
v_call: TRBV12-3/TRBV12-4
cdr3_aa: CASSRDTFSPLHF
cdr3_nt: TGTGCCAGCAGCCGGGACACCTTTTCACCCCTCCACTTT

clone_size: .
cdr3_length: 14
j_call: TRBJ1-6
d_call: TRBD1
v_call: TRBV2
cdr3_aa: CASSPDRDDSPLHF
cdr3_nt: TGTGCCAGCAGTCCGGACAGGGATGATTCACCCCTCCACTTT

clone_size: .
cdr3_length: 12
j_call: TRBJ1-2
d_call: .
v_call: TRBV30
cdr3_aa: CAWSNKGYGYTF
cdr3_nt: TGTGCCTGGAGTAACAAGGGGTATGGCTACACCTTC

clone_size: .
cdr3_length: 14
j_call: TRBJ2-5
d_call: .
v_call: TRBV20-1
cdr3_aa: CSARGGIGQETQYF
cdr3_nt: TGCAGTGCTAGGGGGGGCATCGGGCAAGAGACCCAGTACTTC

clone_size: medium-sized
cdr3_length: 15
j_call: TRBJ2-7
d_call: TRBD2
v_call: TRBV6-1
cdr3_aa: CASSVGGTKGGEQYF
cdr3_nt: TGTGCCAGCAGTGTGGGAGGGACCAAGGGAGGCGAGCAGTACTTC

clone_size: .
cdr3_length: 14
j_call: TRBJ1-5
d_call: .
v_call: TRBV28
cdr3_aa: CASSLGSGWQPQHF
cdr3_nt: TGTGCCAGCAGTTTAGGTTCAGGGTGGCAGCCCCAGCATTTT

clone_size: .
cdr3_length: 13
j_call: TRBJ1-1
d_call: .
v_call: TRBV5-1
cdr3_aa: CASSWGGDTEAFF
cdr3_nt: TGCGCCAGCAGCTGGGGCGGGGACACTGAAGCTTTCTTT

clone_size: .
cdr3_length: 15
j_call: TRBJ1-6
d_call: TRBD1
v_call: TRBV19
cdr3_aa: CASSIGQGSASPLHF
cdr3_nt: TGTGCCAGTAGTATAGGACAGGGTTCGGCTTCACCCCTCCACTTT

clone_size: .
cdr3_length: 14
j_call: TRBJ2-5
d_call: .
v_call: TRBV3-1
cdr3_aa: CASRTDGAGETQYF
cdr3_nt: TGTGCCAGCAGGACTGACGGGGCCGGGGAGACCCAGTACTTC

clone_size: .
cdr3_length: 8
j_call: TRBJ2-7
d_call: .
v_call: TRBV5-1
cdr3_aa: CASSGPRF
cdr3_nt: TGCGCCAGCAGCGGACCCCGCTTC

clone_size: few
cdr3_length: 18
j_call: TRBJ2-1
d_call: .
v_call: TRBV7-9
cdr3_aa: CASSYGKLDAGSYNEQFF
cdr3_nt: TGTGCCAGCAGCTACGGGAAATTGGACGCGGGATCCTACAATGAGCAGTTCTTC

clone_size: .
cdr3_length: 15
j_call: TRBJ2-5
d_call: TRBD2
v_call: TRBV20-1
cdr3_aa: CSAGAIGGSGETQYF
cdr3_nt: TGCAGTGCTGGGGCGATTGGCGGGAGTGGGGAGACCCAGTACTTC

clone_size: .
cdr3_length: 16
j_call: TRBJ2-7
d_call: TRBD2
v_call: TRBV5-1
cdr3_aa: CASSLGGTSGREEQYF
cdr3_nt: TGCGCCAGCAGCTTGGGAGGGACTAGCGGGAGGGAAGAGCAGTACTTC

clone_size: .
cdr3_length: 15
j_call: TRBJ1-2
d_call: TRBD1
v_call: TRBV28
cdr3_aa: CASSSRTGGNYGYTF
cdr3_nt: TGTGCCAGCAGTTCCCGGACAGGGGGGAACTATGGCTACACCTTC

clone_size: .
cdr3_length: 15
j_call: TRBJ1-5
d_call: TRBD1
v_call: TRBV5-1
cdr3_aa: CASSPGQGGGQPQHF
cdr3_nt: TGCGCCAGCAGCCCGGGACAGGGAGGGGGACAGCCCCAGCATTTT

clone_size: .
cdr3_length: 14
j_call: TRBJ1-2
d_call: .
v_call: TRBV10-3
cdr3_aa: CAIRSTQANYGYTF
cdr3_nt: TGTGCCATCAGGAGTACCCAGGCTAACTATGGCTACACCTTC